The clone carrying this TCR beta chain was found a few times. The sample is drawn from a study of human T cells and chemical hapten exposure. Unfractionated whole blood yielded the extracted total RNA. V dropped 8 bases and J dropped 4 bases, with 12 bases sitting between them. Germline loops: CDR1 MNHGY, CDR2 SAAAGT. CDR3 length: 12 residues. MiXCR, run by TCRdb on the 5' RACE reads, gives a single entry per CDR3 protein. The data contain tens of thousands of distinct CDR3 sequences, around 15% of them singletons. The chain joins TRBV6-8 to TRBJ2-7, with D tentatively TRBD1 (5 bases). The clonotype originates from a female donor in good health. The CDR3 coding sequence is TGTGCCAGCCAGGATGGGGCGTACGAGCAGTACTTC. It is translated as CASQDGAYEQYF.